The source of this T cell receptor beta chain is a study of blood T cell repertoires in COVID-19. Seattle's cohort entered during active infection and was followed longitudinally. V lost 3 bases and J 6 bases, leaving 17 bases between the germline ends. Germline CDR1 and CDR2: GTSNPN and SVGIG (reference sequence). The length of the CDR3 is 15 residues. The repertoire was sequenced with immunoSEQ multiplex PCR; TCRdb's copy has only in-frame clones and lacks some. Among 150,000 or so clones listed, roughly 83% were seen once. The chain joins TRBV30 to TRBJ2-2, with a possible D match to TRBD1 (6 bases). The TCR originated in an older woman with COVID-19, enrolled during active disease. Sequencing was performed on peripheral blood. CDR3: CAWRGITRGAGELFF. Written as DNA, the CDR3 is TGTGCCTGGAGGGGGATTACCAGGGGAGCCGGGGAGCTGTTTTTT. The full variable domain, in which reference TRBV30 and TRBJ2-2 provide the parts outside the CDR3, is SQTIHQWPATLVQPVGSPLSLECTVEGTSNPNLYWYRQAAGRGLQLLFYSVGIGQISSEVPQNLSASRPQDRQFILSSKKLLLSDSGFYLCAWRGITRGAGELFFGEGSRLTVL.